This TCR beta chain was sequenced in a study of blood T cell repertoires in COVID-19. The CDR3 is made up of 15 amino acids. V gave up 7 bases and J gave up 2 bases, with 16 bases separating them. Germline V lookup: CDR1 LNHDA, CDR2 SQIVND (reference sequence). Data came from immunoSEQ multiplex PCR; TCRdb stores just in-frame clones and leaves some out. This table holds around 170,000 clones, over 75% found once. Sequencing used peripheral blood. The chain has TRBV19 and TRBJ2-3; D is uncertain. The sequence was collected from a man aged 65 to 85 with active or convalescent COVID-19. The CDR3 sequence is CASIRSSVDTDTQYF. The DNA of the CDR3 is TGTGCCAGTATCCGATCTTCTGTAGACACAGATACGCAGTATTTT.